A single sample gave rise to the 24 T cell receptor beta chains below, sequenced in a study of shared clonotypes between healthy human individuals. Sequencing was performed with immunoSEQ multiplex PCR; in TCRdb, only in-frame clones are kept and a portion is missing. The sample consists of some 1 million clones, about 70% of them appearing once. Sequencing used memory CD4+ T cells sorted from blood. This sample's subset: CD45RA-negative fraction. These receptors were collected from a man aged 18 to 35 in good health.

A few counts support this clone. The rearrangement joins TRBV2 to TRBJ2-6; no definite D call. Germline-derived CDR1 and CDR2 are SNHLY and FYNNEI. V was cut by 4 bases and J by 2 bases, with 9 bases left in between. The CDR3 sequence is 15 residues long. DNA for the CDR3: TGTGCCAGCAGTGCACAGAGTACTGGGGCCAACGTCCTGACTTTC. Amino acid sequence: CASSAQSTGANVLTF.

This clone was detected once. This rearrangement joins TRBV6-1 to TRBJ2-1; D is unresolved. Germline CDR1 MNHNS, CDR2 SASEGT. The CDR3 has 16 residues. V was shortened by 4 bases and J by 0 bases, with 13 bases between the two germline ends. The CDR3 protein is CASSVGRASSYNEQFF. Here the CDR3 DNA reads TGTGCCAGCAGTGTCGGACGGGCGAGCTCCTACAATGAGCAGTTCTTC.

This clone turned up a few times. The DNA of the CDR3 is TGTGCCTGGAGCCGACAGCAAGAGACCCAGTACTTC. It is translated as CAWSRQQETQYF. The genes are TRBV30 and TRBJ2-5; the D gene is possibly TRBD1 (5 bases). There are 12 residues in the CDR3. Germline values: CDR1 GTSNPN, CDR2 SVGIG (reference sequence). Trimming stripped 3 bases from V and 2 bases from J, with 7 bases between.

The chain couples TRBV29-1 to TRBJ1-3; D is undetermined. Germline V gives CDR1 SQVTM, CDR2 ANQGSEA. The CDR3 covers 13 residues. Trimming took 6 bases from V and 1 from J, leaving 10 bases between them. In DNA form, the CDR3 reads TGCAGCGTCGCCGCGGGGTCTGGAAACACCATATATTTT. This sequence encodes CSVAAGSGNTIYF.

The chain combines TRBV25-1 with TRBJ1-1; D ambiguous. Germline loops: CDR1 MGHDK, CDR2 SYGVNS. The V end lost 0 bases, the J end lost 2 bases, and 10 bases lay between the germline ends. This CDR3 is built from 15 residues. CDR3 protein: CASSEYLQENTEAFF. The CDR3 DNA sequence: TGTGCCAGCAGTGAATATTTGCAGGAAAACACTGAAGCTTTCTTT.

The V gene is TRBV5-1, the J gene TRBJ2-7, with D possibly TRBD2 on 5 matching bases. The CDR3 is made up of 14 amino acids. Trimming removed 1 base at V and 1 base at J, with 9 bases between. Per germline, CDR1 SGHRS and CDR2 YFSETQ. CDR3 DNA sequence: TGCGCCAGCAGCTTGCAAGAGGGTTCCTACGAGCAGTACTTC. It codes for CASSLQEGSYEQYF.

The V and J genes are TRBV15 and TRBJ2-7; D is unresolved. V was shortened by 3 bases and J by 2 bases, with 8 bases between the two germline ends. Germline V gives CDR1 LNHNV, CDR2 YYDKDF (reference sequence). The CDR3 extends over 13 amino acids. CDR3 amino acids: CATSRVGTYEQYF. In DNA form, the CDR3 reads TGTGCCACCAGCAGGGTGGGGACCTACGAGCAGTACTTC.

The chain uses TRBV11-2 and TRBJ1-6; D gene uncertain. V was clipped by 0 bases and J by 8 bases, with 11 bases between them. This CDR3 spans 15 amino acids. The germline gives CDR1 SGHAT, CDR2 FQNNGV. CDR3 coding DNA: TGTGCCAGCAGCTTAGATGTTCGACTGGATTCACCCCTCCACTTT. Translation gives CASSLDVRLDSPLHF.

J is TRBJ1-2 and V is TRBV5-6; tentatively, D is TRBD1 (6 bases). With 4 bases removed from V and 4 bases from J, the gap between germline ends came to 17 bases. The germline V gene encodes CDR1 SGHDT and CDR2 YYEEEE. CDR3 length equals 15 residues. DNA for the CDR3: TGTGCCAGCAGCGCCAGAGGGGGAGCCTCCTATGGCTACACCTTC. Translated, it gives CASSARGGASYGYTF.

The chain recombines TRBV7-2 with TRBJ1-1; 7 nucleotides match TRBD1. Germline CDR1 SGHTA, CDR2 FQGNSA. V gave up 5 bases and J gave up 11 bases; unmatched junction bases: 8. The CDR3 totals 12 residues. The CDR3 spells CASSNDRVSAFF. The CDR3 DNA reads TGTGCCAGCAGCAATGACAGGGTCTCTGCTTTCTTT.

CDR3 in DNA: TGTGCCAGCAGTTACTTACAGGGGTACACCGGGGAGCTGTTTTTT. It encodes CASSYLQGYTGELFF. This chain uses TRBV6-6 with TRBJ2-2; TRBD1 agrees at 7 bases. Germline V gives CDR1 MNHNY, CDR2 SVGAGI (reference sequence). V lost 1 base to trimming and J lost 3 bases; unmatched junction nucleotides: 2. The CDR3 has 15 amino acids.

This chain links TRBV6-5 with TRBJ1-5; D may be TRBD1 (5 bases). V lost 7 bases and J lost 5, with 12 bases in between. There are 13 residues in the CDR3. The V gene's germline CDR1 is MNHEY and CDR2 SVGAGI. This CDR3 reads CASKKGIDQPQHF. The CDR3 DNA sequence: TGTGCCAGCAAAAAGGGGATCGATCAGCCCCAGCATTTT.

In its sample, this clone was seen a few times. The chain links TRBV2 to TRBJ1-2; the match to TRBD1 covers 10 bases. CDR1 is SNHLY and CDR2 is FYNNEI in the germline V gene. The V and J ends lost 9 bases and 7 bases, in that order; junction bases with no gene match: 14. This CDR3 spans 15 amino acids. CDR3 sequence: CASTVPTGGSGGYTF. CDR3 coding DNA: TGTGCCAGTACGGTCCCGACAGGGGGCTCGGGTGGCTACACCTTC. Complete variable domain (other parts from reference TRBV2 and TRBJ1-2): EPEVTQTPSHQVTQMGQEVILRCVPISNHLYFYWYRQILGQKVEFLVSFYNNEISEKSEIFDDQFSVERPDGSNFTLKIRSTKLEDSAMYFCASTVPTGGSGGYTFGSGTRLTVV.

The chain has TRBV7-2 and TRBJ2-2; 11 nucleotides match TRBD2. The length of the CDR3 is 19 residues. Germline CDR1 and CDR2: SGHTA and FQGNSA. After removal of 1 base from V and 4 bases from J, the junction contained 11 bases not matched to a gene. CDR3 sequence: CASSLDFASGRSRTGELFF. DNA for the CDR3: TGTGCCAGCAGCTTAGATTTCGCTAGCGGGAGGTCACGCACCGGGGAGCTGTTTTTT.

This clone was picked up one time. V and J are TRBV6-1 and TRBJ1-2; TRBD1 is a possible D gene (5 bases). CDR3 length: 14 amino acids. Germline V gives CDR1 MNHNS, CDR2 SASEGT. Trimming shortened V by 7 bases and J by 4 bases, and 16 bases separated the two germline ends. CDR3 bases: TGTGCCAGCAATAGTCAGGGAGGCGGCTATGGCTACACCTTC. Translated: CASNSQGGGYGYTF.

V usage is TRBV5-6 and J usage is TRBJ1-2; maybe TRBD1 (6 bases). Trimming cost V 4 bases and J 4 bases, with 11 bases left between them. The CDR3 extends over 13 amino acids. In germline, CDR1 is SGHDT, CDR2 YYEEEE. The CDR3 region is CASSKQGVYGYTF. The CDR3 nucleotides are TGTGCCAGCAGCAAACAGGGTGTCTATGGCTACACCTTC. Filled out from reference TRBV5-6 and TRBJ1-2, the complete variable domain reads DAGVTQSPTHLIKTRGQQVTLRCSPKSGHDTVSWYQQALGQGPQFIFQYYEEEERQRGNFPDRFSGHQFPNYSSELNVNALLLGDSALYLCASSKQGVYGYTFGSGTRLTVV.

The chain combines TRBV18 with TRBJ2-3; 10 bases align to TRBD1. V dropped 3 bases and J dropped 1; count of bases not matched to a gene: 4. This CDR3 has 16 amino acids. Germline loops: CDR1 KGHSH, CDR2 LQKENI. The CDR3 loop reads CASSPTGQGRTDTQYF. CDR3 bases: TGTGCCAGCTCACCTACGGGACAGGGGCGCACAGATACGCAGTATTTT. The entire variable domain, with the rest obtained from reference TRBV18 and TRBJ2-3, is as follows: NAGVMQNPRHLVRRRGQEARLRCSPMKGHSHVYWYRQLPEEGLKFMVYLQKENIIDESGMPKERFSAEFPKEGPSILRIQQVVRGDSAAYFCASSPTGQGRTDTQYFGPGTRLTVL.

Concerning this clone itself: Additional DNA sequences in this sample encode the identical CDR3. This chain links TRBV29-1 with TRBJ2-5; no firm D call. From germline, CDR1 is SQVTM and CDR2 ANQGSEA. Deletions cut 6 bases from V and 2 bases from J, with 13 bases between. The length of the CDR3 is 13 residues. The CDR3 here is CSVERPKQETQYF. CDR3 nucleotides: TGCAGCGTCGAACGCCCGAAACAAGAGACCCAGTACTTC.

This clone was observed a few times. CDR3: CAWRGVISGNTIYF. CDR3 nucleotides: TGTGCCTGGAGAGGGGTTATCTCTGGAAACACCATATATTTT. The chain links TRBV30 to TRBJ1-3, with D possibly TRBD1 on 5 matching bases. The germline V and J ends were trimmed by 3 bases and 0 bases, with 9 bases remaining between them. Per germline, CDR1 GTSNPN and CDR2 SVGIG (reference sequence). The CDR3 covers 14 residues.

The rearrangement uses TRBV6-6 and TRBJ1-2, with TRBD1 as a possible D gene (6 bases). This CDR3 contains 14 residues. The germline CDR1 and CDR2 sequences are MNHNY and SVGAGI (reference sequence). Trimming left V 4 bases short and J 2 bases short, with 11 bases between. The CDR3 sequence: CASSSRGGNYGYTF. CDR3 sequence (DNA): TGTGCCAGCAGTTCCAGGGGAGGCAACTATGGCTACACCTTC.

The chain employs TRBV6-5 and TRBJ2-7; 8 nucleotides line up with TRBD1. The ends lost 6 bases at V and 0 bases at J; junction bases unmatched: 7. CDR3 length: 15 amino acids. The germline gives CDR1 MNHEY, CDR2 SVGAGI. This CDR3 is CASRRGQGGSYEQYF. For the CDR3, the DNA is TGTGCCAGCAGACGCGGACAGGGTGGCTCCTACGAGCAGTACTTC.

This clone was seen a few times. This chain connects TRBV7-9 to TRBJ1-3, with D unclear. This CDR3 region has 15 residues. V gave up 0 bases and J gave up 3 bases, with 9 bases separating them. CDR1 and CDR2 (germline): SEHNR, FQNEAQ (reference sequence). The CDR3 is CASSLAGSGGNTIYF. For the CDR3, the DNA is TGTGCCAGCAGCTTAGCGGGGTCTGGTGGAAACACCATATATTTT.

The genes are TRBV6-1 and TRBJ1-2, with 7 nucleotides matching TRBD1. The V gene's germline CDR1 is MNHNS and CDR2 SASEGT. The trim removed 7 bases at V and 4 bases at J, leaving 6 bases unmatched. This CDR3 comprises 13 residues. Here the CDR3 DNA reads TGTGCCAGCACCCCCGGGACAGCCTATGGCTACACCTTC. Its protein product is CASTPGTAYGYTF.

This clone was detected many times. This sequence joins TRBV7-3 and TRBJ2-5, with 8 bases aligning to TRBD2. V was clipped by 5 bases and J by 5 bases; unmatched bases: 10. The CDR3 has 15 residues. CDR1 is SGHTA and CDR2 is FQGTGA in the germline V gene. CDR3 protein: CASSLTGGPRETQYF. The CDR3 nucleotides read TGTGCCAGCAGCCTCACGGGGGGGCCTCGGGAGACCCAGTACTTC. Supplemented by reference TRBV7-3 and TRBJ2-5, the full variable domain reads GAGVSQTPSNKVTEKGKYVELRCDPISGHTALYWYRQSLGQGPEFLIYFQGTGAADDSGLPNDRFFAVRPEGSVSTLKIQRTERGDSAVYLCASSLTGGPRETQYFGPGTRLLVL.